This T cell receptor (beta chain) was retrieved from a study of shared clonotypes between healthy human individuals. Findings and limits, study-wide: In several donors, around 4.5% of naive CD4 clonotypes appeared in common. Generally, naive subsets came out with larger estimated richness than memory subsets.

Comment on this clone: Its antigen is as yet unknown.

Genomic DNA per cell subset filled all wells of several immunoSEQ plates. Assay: immunoSEQ multiplex PCR; the TCRdb copy retains only in-frame clones and omits some. This table has 2,500,000 or so clones, 85% to 95% appearing once. Deletions cut 7 bases from V and 7 bases from J, with 16 bases between. The CDR3 is 14 residues long. CDR1 and CDR2 from the germline V gene are MNHNS and SASEGT. The clonotype was recovered from a man aged 18 to 29 in good health. Some clones in this sample may be carry-over from other donors' samples. The chain joins TRBV6-1 to TRBJ2-2; possible D gene TRBD1, 8 bases. Sequencing was done on a sample of naive CD4+ T cells from PBMCs. The subset is: CD45RA+ positively selected. CDR3 coding DNA: TGTGCCAGCATTGGACAGGGAGGGGTCGGGGAGCTGTTTTTT. This gives the protein CASIGQGGVGELFF.